Listed below are T cell receptor beta chains from one sample, sequenced in a study of T cells in Graves' hyperthyroidism and ophthalmopathy. TCRdb reanalysed the multiplex PCR reads using MiXCR and keeps one entry per CDR3 protein. This sample has fewer than 400,000 distinct CDR3 sequences, with 15% to 17% found just once. The sequencing sample was made of blood. Receptors originate from a woman younger than 30 with Graves' hyperthyroidism that later progressed to Graves' ophthalmopathy. Each CDR3 is given with its conserved first and last residue. Fields, in order: V gene, J gene, CDR3 protein.

TRBV7-8	TRBJ2-1	CASSLVGSGSSYNEQFF
TRBV9	TRBJ2-7	CASSPGTAISYEQYF
TRBV6-2/TRBV6-3	TRBJ1-5	CASSPYRQGIQPQHF
TRBV20-1	TRBJ1-5	CSAGQGNGRGVNQPQHF
TRBV11-2	TRBJ1-2	CASSRGYGYTF
TRBV20-1	TRBJ2-7	CSARERQGYTYEQYF
TRBV20-1	TRBJ2-1	CSASGREGRYNEQFF
TRBV29-1	TRBJ1-1	CSVDLPGDTEAFF
TRBV4-1	TRBJ2-7	CASSARQGVSYEQYF
TRBV4-2	TRBJ2-7	CASSQDLTGVLHEQYF
TRBV15	TRBJ2-2	CATSKGPSRLAGELFF